This passage covers 10 T cell receptor beta chains from one sample sequenced in a study of early T cells in non-severe SARS-CoV-2 infection. TCRdb recomputed calls from the 5' RACE reads with MiXCR, one row per CDR3 protein. Here the sample spans about 66,000 distinct CDR3 sequences, roughly 18% being singletons. The sample in question was whole blood, obtained at baseline. Every receptor here comes from an adult who was a healthcare worker with PCR-confirmed SARS-CoV-2 infection or an uninfected control (not recorded which).

This sequence joins TRBV6-2 or TRBV6-3 and TRBJ2-7; D unclear. The CDR3 loop spans 13 amino acids. With 5 bases removed from V and 6 bases from J, the gap between germline ends came to 14 bases. Per germline, CDR1 MNHEY and CDR2 SVGEGT. The CDR3 bases are TGTGCCAGCAGTAACTACAGATTCTTCGAGCAGTACTTC. Protein sequence: CASSNYRFFEQYF.

V and J are TRBV11-2 and TRBJ2-7; no clear D. Trimming shortened V by 5 bases and J by 3 bases, and 14 bases separated the two germline ends. Per the germline V gene, CDR1 is SGHAT and CDR2 is FQNNGV. The CDR3 is 14 amino acids. CDR3 in DNA: TGTGCCAGCAGCATCCCGAAAATGAGCTACGAGCAGTACTTC. It yields the protein CASSIPKMSYEQYF.

The sample holds a few counts of this clonotype. The gene calls are TRBV25-1 and TRBJ2-2; tentatively, D is TRBD1 or TRBD2 (6 bases each). The germline V gene encodes CDR1 MGHDK and CDR2 SYGVNS. The V end was cut by 7 bases, the J end by 4 bases, with 16 bases between. The CDR3 covers 15 residues. CDR3 sequence reads: CASIPSGAGTGELFF. CDR3 nucleotide sequence: TGTGCCAGCATTCCGTCGGGGGCCGGCACCGGGGAGCTGTTTTTT.

The chain is built from TRBV12-3 or TRBV12-4 and TRBJ1-1; 10 positions agree with TRBD1. The CDR3 runs to 13 residues. J was trimmed by 5 bases and V by 6 bases; bases with no gene match: 3. The CDR3 loop reads CASRGTGVTEAFF. CDR3 bases: TGTGCCAGCAGGGGGACAGGGGTTACTGAAGCTTTCTTT.

The rearrangement joins TRBV27 to TRBJ2-7, with 9 bases that match TRBD2. The CDR3 is 14 amino acids. Unmatched junction bases numbered 7, after V lost 5 bases and J lost 5 bases. The germline gives CDR1 MNHEY, CDR2 SMNVEV (reference sequence). CDR3 in DNA: TGTGCCAGCAGTGTTAGCGGGAGCCCTAACGAGCAGTACTTC. Translated: CASSVSGSPNEQYF.

This clonotype was seen only a few times. The chain carries TRBV6-2 or TRBV6-3 and TRBJ1-1; D gene uncertain. Between the trimmed V and J ends, which lost 6 bases and 7 bases, there was a span of 12 bases. The CDR3 length is 12 residues. The germline V gene has CDR1 MNHEY and CDR2 SVGEGT. The CDR3 loop reads CASSTSGREAFF. Here the CDR3 DNA reads TGTGCCAGCAGCACCTCAGGACGTGAAGCTTTCTTT.

This clonotype was found many times. The chain carries TRBV27 and TRBJ1-2; the D gene is possibly TRBD1 (6 bases). The CDR3 extends over 14 amino acids. The V and J ends lost 4 bases and 4 bases respectively, with 13 bases between them. Germline CDR1 reads MNHEY; CDR2 reads SMNVEV (reference sequence). The CDR3 here is CASSWGQGGYGYTF. CDR3 bases: TGTGCCAGCAGTTGGGGGCAGGGAGGCTATGGCTACACCTTC.

This clonotype was observed many times. Here the CDR3 reads CASSILRGNTGELFF. The CDR3 nucleotides are TGTGCCAGTAGTATACTCAGGGGGAACACCGGGGAGCTGTTTTTT. The chain employs TRBV19 and TRBJ2-2; possible D gene TRBD1, 6 bases. Deletions cut 2 bases from V and 1 base from J, with 8 bases between. This CDR3 spans 15 amino acids. Germline V CDR1 and CDR2: LNHDA, SQIVND (reference sequence). Variable domain in full (rest from reference TRBV19 and TRBJ2-2): DGGITQSPKYLFRKEGQNVTLSCEQNLNHDAMYWYRQDPGQGLRLIYYSQIVNDFQKGDIAEGYSVSREKKESFPLTVTSAQKNPTAFYLCASSILRGNTGELFFGEGSRLTVL.

The chain is built from TRBV12-3 or TRBV12-4 and TRBJ1-1; D not resolved. With 5 bases removed from V and 1 base from J, the gap between germline ends came to 8 bases. The CDR3 contains 13 residues. The DNA for the CDR3 is TGTGCCAGCAGTATCCAAGGGAACACTGAAGCTTTCTTT. It yields the protein CASSIQGNTEAFF.

The chain has TRBV6-2 or TRBV6-3 and TRBJ1-6, with TRBD1 matching 7 bases. CDR1 is MNHEY, CDR2 SVGEGT, per germline. CDR3 length: 15 amino acids. Germline trimming cut 6 bases from V and 7 bases from J; bases unmatched to any gene: 9. The CDR3 protein is CASRLTGTENSPLHF. The DNA for the CDR3 is TGTGCCAGCAGACTGACCGGGACAGAGAATTCACCCCTCCACTTT.